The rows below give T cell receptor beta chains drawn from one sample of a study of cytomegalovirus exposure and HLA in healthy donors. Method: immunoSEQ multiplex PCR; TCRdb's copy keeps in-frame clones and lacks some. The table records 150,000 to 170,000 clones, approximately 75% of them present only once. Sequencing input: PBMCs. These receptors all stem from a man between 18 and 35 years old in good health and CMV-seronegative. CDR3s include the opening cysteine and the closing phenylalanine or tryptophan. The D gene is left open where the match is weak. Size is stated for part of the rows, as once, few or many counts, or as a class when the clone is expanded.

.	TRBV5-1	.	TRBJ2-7	CASSLGPTESSYEQYF	TGCGCCAGCAGCTTGGGACCGACTGAGAGCTCCTACGAGCAGTACTTC
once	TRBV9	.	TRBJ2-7	CASSIDAGESSYEQYF	TGTGCCAGCAGCATAGATGCAGGGGAGAGCTCCTACGAGCAGTACTTC
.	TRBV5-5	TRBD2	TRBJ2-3	CASSLRPSGGSTDTQYF	TGTGCCAGCAGCTTGCGCCCTAGCGGGGGGTCCACAGATACGCAGTATTTT
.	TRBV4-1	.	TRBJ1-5	CASSRTGQGDQPQHF	TGCGCCAGCAGCCGAACTGGGCAAGGTGATCAGCCCCAGCATTTT
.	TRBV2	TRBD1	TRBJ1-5	CASSVGQSSNQPQHF	TGTGCCAGCAGTGTGGGACAGTCTAGCAATCAGCCCCAGCATTTT
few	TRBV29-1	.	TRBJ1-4	CSARGWPNEKLFF	TGCAGCGCCCGAGGGTGGCCTAATGAAAAACTGTTTTTT
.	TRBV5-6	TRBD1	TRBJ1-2	CASSRDRNYGYTF	TGTGCCAGCAGCCGGGACAGGAACTATGGCTACACCTTC
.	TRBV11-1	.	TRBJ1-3	CASTRDIGNTIYF	TGTGCCAGCACCCGGGACATTGGAAACACCATATATTTT
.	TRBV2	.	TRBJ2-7	CASGTPTGISYEQYF	TGTGCCAGCGGAACACCGACAGGAATCTCCTACGAGCAGTACTTC
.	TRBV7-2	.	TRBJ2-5	CASSLAARDGETQYF	TGTGCCAGCAGCTTAGCGGCTAGAGATGGGGAGACCCAGTACTTC
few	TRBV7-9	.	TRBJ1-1	CASSFREGTEAFF	TGTGCCAGCAGCTTCAGGGAAGGCACTGAAGCTTTCTTT
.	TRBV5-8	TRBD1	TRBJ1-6	CASSPPTGGNSPLHF	TGTGCCAGCAGCCCACCGACAGGGGGGAATTCACCCCTCCACTTT
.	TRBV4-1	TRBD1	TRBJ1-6	CASSQERQGSSYNSPLHF	TGCGCCAGCAGCCAAGAGCGACAGGGAAGCTCCTATAATTCACCCCTCCACTTT
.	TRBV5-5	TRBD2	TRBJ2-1	CASTLAGVSYNEQFF	TGTGCCAGCACCTTGGCGGGGGTTTCCTACAATGAGCAGTTCTTC
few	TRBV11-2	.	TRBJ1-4	CASSLGQQEKLFF	TGTGCCAGCAGCTTAGGCCAACAAGAAAAACTGTTTTTT
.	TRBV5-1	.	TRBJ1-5	CASSLAAGVGQPQHF	TGCGCCAGCAGCTTGGCCGCGGGGGTAGGTCAGCCCCAGCATTTT
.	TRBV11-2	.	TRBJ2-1	CASSNRRDSTYNEQFF	TGTGCCAGCAGCAATCGGCGGGACAGTACCTACAATGAGCAGTTCTTC
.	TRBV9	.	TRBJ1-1	CASSVSASGGRSTEAFF	TGTGCCAGCAGCGTCTCCGCCTCCGGGGGACGTAGCACTGAAGCTTTCTTT
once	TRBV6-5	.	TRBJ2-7	CASSYSRPSYEQYF	TGTGCCAGCAGTTACAGCAGGCCTTCCTACGAGCAGTACTTC
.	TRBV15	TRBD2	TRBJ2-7	CATSRDGPSGSSYEQYF	TGTGCCACCAGCAGAGATGGGCCTAGCGGTTCCTCCTACGAGCAGTACTTC
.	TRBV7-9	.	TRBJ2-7	CASSSGDYEQYF	TGTGCCAGCAGCTCGGGGGATTACGAGCAGTACTTC
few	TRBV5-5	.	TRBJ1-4	CASSRQADEKLFF	TGTGCCAGCAGCAGACAGGCAGATGAAAAACTGTTTTTT
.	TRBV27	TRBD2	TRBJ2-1	CASSPGTSGYNEQFF	TGTGCCAGCAGCCCCGGGACTAGCGGTTACAATGAGCAGTTCTTC
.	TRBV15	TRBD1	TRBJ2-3	CATSRPGTASTDTQYF	TGTGCCACCAGCAGACCCGGGACAGCCAGCACAGATACGCAGTATTTT
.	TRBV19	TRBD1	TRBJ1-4	CASSGFGTGDEKLFF	TGTGCCAGTAGTGGTTTCGGGACAGGGGATGAAAAACTGTTTTTT
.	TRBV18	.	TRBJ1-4	CASSFDRPTNEKLFF	TGTGCCAGCTCATTTGACAGACCAACTAATGAAAAACTGTTTTTT
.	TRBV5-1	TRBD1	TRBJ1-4	CASSLGTGGREKLFF	TGCGCCAGCAGCTTGGGGACAGGGGGAAGAGAAAAACTGTTTTTT
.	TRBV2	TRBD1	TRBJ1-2	CASILPGQLQIYGYTF	TGTGCCAGCATTCTACCGGGACAGCTACAAATCTATGGCTACACCTTC
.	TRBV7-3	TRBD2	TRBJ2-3	CASRMGLATDTQYF	TGTGCCAGCAGGATGGGACTAGCGACAGATACGCAGTATTTT
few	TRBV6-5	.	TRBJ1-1	CASSLRTKMNTEAFF	TGTGCCAGCAGCCTTAGGACTAAGATGAACACTGAAGCTTTCTTT
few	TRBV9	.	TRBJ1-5	CASSGGDQPQHF	TGTGCCAGCAGCGGCGGCGATCAGCCCCAGCATTTT
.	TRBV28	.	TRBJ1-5	CASSSWGGNQPQHF	TGTGCCAGCAGTTCGTGGGGGGGCAATCAGCCCCAGCATTTT
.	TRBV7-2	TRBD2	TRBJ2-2	CAVAGPYSELFF	TGTGCCGTAGCGGGGCCTTACTCCGAGCTGTTTTTT
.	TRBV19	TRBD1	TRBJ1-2	CASTKGDRALYGYTF	TGTGCCAGTACCAAAGGGGACAGGGCTCTCTATGGCTACACCTTC
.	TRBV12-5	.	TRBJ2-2	CASGLYGGTGRPTGELFF	TGTGCTAGTGGTTTGTACGGGGGAACTGGCCGTCCGACCGGGGAGCTGTTTTTT
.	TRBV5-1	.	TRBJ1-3	CASSLDSPGNTIYF	TGCGCCAGCAGCTTGGACAGTCCTGGAAACACCATATATTTT
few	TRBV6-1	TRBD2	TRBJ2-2	CASSDMTSGGPTGELFF	TGTGCCAGCAGTGATATGACTAGCGGGGGACCCACCGGGGAGCTGTTTTTT
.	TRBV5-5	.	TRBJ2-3	CASSSVPRDTQYF	TGTGCCAGCAGCTCCGTACCCCGGGATACGCAGTATTTT
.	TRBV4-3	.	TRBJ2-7	CASSQEQGGGAYEQYF	TGCGCCAGCAGCCAAGAACAGGGCGGGGGAGCCTACGAGCAGTACTTC
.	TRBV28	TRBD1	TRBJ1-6	CASIPLDRGPWSPLHF	TGTGCCAGCATTCCCCTAGACAGGGGGCCTTGGTCACCCCTCCACTTT
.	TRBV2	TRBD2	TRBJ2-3	CASRVPSGGVTDTQYF	TGTGCCAGCAGAGTGCCGAGCGGGGGTGTCACAGATACGCAGTATTTT
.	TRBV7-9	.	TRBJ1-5	CASSATPENQPQHF	TGTGCCAGCAGCGCCACACCTGAAAATCAGCCCCAGCATTTT
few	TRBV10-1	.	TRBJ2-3	CASSGLTTDTQYF	TGCGCCAGCAGTGGACTTACAACAGATACGCAGTATTTT
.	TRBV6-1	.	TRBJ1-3	CASIYSGNTIYF	TGTGCCAGCATCTACTCTGGAAACACCATATATTTT
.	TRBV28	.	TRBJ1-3	CASSFLGISGNTIYF	TGTGCCAGCAGTTTTCTGGGCATCTCTGGAAACACCATATATTTT
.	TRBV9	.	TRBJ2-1	CASSPFAGSYNEQFF	TGTGCCAGCAGCCCATTTGCGGGATCCTACAATGAGCAGTTCTTC
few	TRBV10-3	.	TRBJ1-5	CAISPGGGSDSNQPQHF	TGTGCCATCAGCCCTGGGGGAGGGTCAGATAGCAATCAGCCCCAGCATTTT
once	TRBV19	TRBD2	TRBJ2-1	CASMPAGNSYNEQFF	TGTGCCAGTATGCCAGCGGGGAACTCCTACAATGAGCAGTTCTTC
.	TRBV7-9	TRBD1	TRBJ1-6	CASSPIDREGNNSPLHF	TGTGCCAGCAGTCCAATCGACAGGGAAGGAAATAATTCACCCCTCCACTTT
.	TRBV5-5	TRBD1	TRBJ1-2	CASSLEGQGFRGYTF	TGTGCCAGCAGCTTAGAAGGACAGGGCTTTCGCGGCTACACCTTC
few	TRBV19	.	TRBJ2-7	CASSFFKQMAAYEQYF	TGTGCCAGTAGTTTTTTCAAGCAGATGGCGGCATACGAGCAGTACTTC
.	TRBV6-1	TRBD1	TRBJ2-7	CASSGDRLSYEQYF	TGTGCCAGCAGTGGGGACAGGCTGTCCTACGAGCAGTACTTC
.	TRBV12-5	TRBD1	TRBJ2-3	CASGLDLPGQGIHTQYF	TGTGCTAGTGGTTTGGACCTCCCGGGACAGGGTATTCATACGCAGTATTTT
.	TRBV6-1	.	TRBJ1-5	CASSLGQYNQPQHF	TGTGCCAGCAGCCTCGGACAGTACAATCAGCCCCAGCATTTT
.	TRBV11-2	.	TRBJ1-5	CASSFENSNQPQHF	TGTGCCAGCAGCTTCGAGAATAGCAATCAGCCCCAGCATTTT